This section outlines one TCR beta chain sequence together with its context. As yet, its antigen is unknown. Method: immunoSEQ multiplex PCR; TCRdb's copy keeps in-frame clones and lacks some. Counted here are some 23,000 clones, about 79% occurring once; the ten biggest clones make up roughly 0.4%. This entry comes from a study of STAT5B mutations in CD4+ large granular lymphocyte leukemia. CDR1 and CDR2 from the germline V gene are MNHEY and SVGAGI. Trimming pared 0 bases from V and 0 bases from J, leaving 6 bases between. The CDR3 has 16 residues. Whole-study results and caveats: 8/27 top patient clones versus 2/35 control clones were TRBV06-family. Main leukemic clonotypes were patient-specific, but under 30% appeared at low frequency elsewhere.

The receptor's source is a human donor in good health. Input material: CD4+ T cells from blood buffy coats. The chain links TRBV6-5 to TRBJ1-6, with D unresolved. The CDR3 loop is CASSYSGSSYNSPLHF. In DNA, the CDR3 is TGTGCCAGCAGTTACTCGGGAAGCTCCTATAATTCACCCCTCCACTTT.